This T cell receptor beta chain was sequenced during a study of T cell responses to AZD1222 COVID-19 vaccine. Findings of the study overall: The donor group comprised mostly white British people and more females; the analysis possibly underestimated clonal diversity. Just a handful of people given AZD1222 tested seropositive at baseline. Vaccine-associated CD4 TCRs ranged over spike, dominating at 160-218 and 743-854.

Germline loops: CDR1 SGHRS, CDR2 YFSETQ. The CDR3 runs 16 residues. The ends lost 3 bases at V and 2 bases at J; junction bases unmatched: 9. Sequenced by immunoSEQ multiplex PCR; TCRdb stores in-frame clones only, minus some. Here the sample spans roughly 96,000 clones, nearly 90% being singletons. In regard to this clone: What it recognizes is unknown.

V gene TRBV5-1 combines with J gene TRBJ2-5; TRBD1 aligns across 8 bases. The sample here was peripheral blood, taken on day 0 of AZD1222 vaccination. The clonotype was recovered from an adult in good health. Written as DNA, the CDR3 is TGCGCCAGCAGCTCAGGACAGGGTGAGGGACAAGAGACCCAGTACTTC. It specifies CASSSGQGEGQETQYF.